These T cell receptor beta chains were read from a single sample in a study of blood T cell repertoires in COVID-19. Sequencing used immunoSEQ multiplex PCR; TCRdb keeps in-frame clones, though not all of them. Of 190,000 or so clones in the sample, roughly 80% are singletons; the top ten hold roughly 6.9%. Sequenced sample: PBMCs or T cells enriched from blood (not recorded which). Source of these receptors: a man aged 40-49 years who had recovered from COVID-19. CDR3s include the opening cysteine and the closing phenylalanine or tryptophan. Each record gives: D gene, V gene, clone size, J gene, CDR3 DNA, CDR3 protein. A D gene is named only where the DNA matches it firmly. The size of a clone is reported for some rows only, either as once, few or many, or as a class for expanded clones.

>.|TRBV27|.|TRBJ2-4
TGTGCCAGCAGTTTTTCGGGTGTCAAAAACATTCAGTACTTC
CASSFSGVKNIQYF
>.|TRBV18|.|TRBJ1-1
TGTGCCAGCTCACCACGATTGGGCAGGAAGGACACTGAAGCTTTCTTT
CASSPRLGRKDTEAFF
>TRBD1|TRBV4-2|.|TRBJ1-6
TGTGCCAGCAGCCCCCCAGGGGGCTCCCTCCACTTT
CASSPPGGSLHF
>TRBD2|TRBV29-1|.|TRBJ2-1
TGCAGCGTGACTAGCGGAAACTACAATGAGCAGTTCTTC
CSVTSGNYNEQFF
>.|TRBV12-2|.|TRBJ2-2
TGTGCAAGTCGCTTAGTGGTTTGGCGGGGGGGCCCCGGGGAGCTGTTTTTT
CASRLVVWRGGPGELFF
>.|TRBV5-4|.|TRBJ2-5
TGTGCCAGCAGCTCGTGGAATGACATTCCCGCACAAGAGACCCAGTACTTC
CASSSWNDIPAQETQYF
>TRBD1|TRBV5-6|.|TRBJ1-6
TGTGCCAGCAGCTCGCGACCTGGGACAGAGAATTCACCCCTCCACTTT
CASSSRPGTENSPLHF
>TRBD1|TRBV25-1|.|TRBJ1-3
TGTGCCAGCAGTGTCTCGACAGGGGATAGTGGAAACACCATATATTTT
CASSVSTGDSGNTIYF
>TRBD2|TRBV2|.|TRBJ2-5
TGTGCCAGCAGTTTCACCGGACTAGCGTTCCGGGAGACCCAGTACTTC
CASSFTGLAFRETQYF
>TRBD2|TRBV11-3|.|TRBJ2-3
TGTGCCAGCAGCTTGGGCTTAGCGGGGGTAGGTGATACGCAGTATTTT
CASSLGLAGVGDTQYF
>.|TRBV6-6|.|TRBJ1-2
TGTGCCAGCAGTTTGGAAGGGGTTGGCTATGGCTACACCTTC
CASSLEGVGYGYTF
>TRBD1|TRBV10-2|.|TRBJ2-7
TGCGCCAGCAACTTGGACAGGGACTCCTACGAGCAGTACTTC
CASNLDRDSYEQYF
>TRBD1|TRBV4-1|.|TRBJ1-6
TGCGCCAGCAGCACAGGGGATACGTCCCTCCACTTT
CASSTGDTSLHF
>TRBD1|TRBV4-2|.|TRBJ1-5
TGTGCCAGCAGCCTCGGGACAGGGGGCAATCAGCCCCAGCATTTT
CASSLGTGGNQPQHF
>TRBD2|TRBV29-1|.|TRBJ2-7
TGCAGCGTTGCGGGAGGCGGGAATTCTTACGAGCAGTACTTC
CSVAGGGNSYEQYF
>TRBD1|TRBV30|few|TRBJ1-1
TGTGCCTGCCCGGGACAGGGGCATTTCGCTGAAGCTTTCTTT
CACPGQGHFAEAFF
>.|TRBV28|.|TRBJ1-6
TGTGCCAGCAGGAAGCAGGGGTACGGGTATTCACCCCTCCACTTT
CASRKQGYGYSPLHF
>TRBD1|TRBV5-6|.|TRBJ1-4
TGTGCCAGCAGCTCAGCGACAGGGTGGGGTGAAAAACTGTTTTTT
CASSSATGWGEKLFF
>TRBD1|TRBV5-4|few|TRBJ1-4
TGTGCCAGCAGTGGACAGGGCGGGGAAAAACTGTTTTTT
CASSGQGGEKLFF
>.|TRBV5-5|.|TRBJ2-5
TGTGCCAGCAGCTGGGACAAACAAGAGACCCAGTACTTC
CASSWDKQETQYF
>.|TRBV24-1|.|TRBJ2-3
TGTGCCACCAGTGATTTCCGGACAGAGACAGATACGCAGTATTTT
CATSDFRTETDTQYF
>TRBD1|TRBV3-1/TRBV3-2|.|TRBJ1-2
TGTGCCAGCAGCCTACAGGGGGCAGGTGGCTACACCTTC
CASSLQGAGGYTF
>TRBD1|TRBV15|once|TRBJ1-1
TGTGCCACCAGCAGAGATGAGGGGGACAGGGTGAACACTGAAGCTTTCTTT
CATSRDEGDRVNTEAFF
>TRBD2|TRBV4-1|few|TRBJ2-4
TGCGCCAGCAGCCAAGATAGACTAGCGGGGGCCAAAAACATTCAGTACTTC
CASSQDRLAGAKNIQYF
>.|TRBV4-1|.|TRBJ1-5
TGCGCCAGCAGCCCCGTAGCGTCGCCGGCGAGCAATCAGCCCCAGCATTTT
CASSPVASPASNQPQHF
>.|TRBV19|few|TRBJ1-5
TGTGCCAGTAGTATGCTCTCAGGGGATCAGCCCCAGCATTTT
CASSMLSGDQPQHF
>TRBD1|TRBV7-9|.|TRBJ2-6
TGTGCCAGCAGCTCTACAGGGGCACCAACTTCAGGGGCCAACGTCCTGACTTTC
CASSSTGAPTSGANVLTF
>TRBD1|TRBV28|.|TRBJ2-7
TGTGCCAGTAGGACAGGGGGCACCTACGAGCAGTACTTC
CASRTGGTYEQYF
>TRBD2|TRBV5-1|.|TRBJ2-3
TGCGCCAGCGGGGCGGGGGGACACACAGATACGCAGTATTTT
CASGAGGHTDTQYF
>TRBD1|TRBV5-1|.|TRBJ2-7
TGCGCCAGCAGCCGAGTTGGACAGGGGGTTACCTACGAGCAGTACTTC
CASSRVGQGVTYEQYF
>.|TRBV6-5|once|TRBJ1-5
TGTGCCAGCAGGTCCGGTCGATATAGCAATCAGCCCCAGCATTTT
CASRSGRYSNQPQHF
>.|TRBV5-6|.|TRBJ1-1
TGTGCCAGCAGCTTGGACAGGGACACTGAAGCTTTCTTT
CASSLDRDTEAFF
>.|TRBV18|.|TRBJ1-1
TGTGCCAGCTCTCAGGGGACCCCTGAAGCTTTCTTT
CASSQGTPEAFF
>TRBD1|TRBV7-9|.|TRBJ1-2
TGTGCCAGCAGCTTAACTCCAGGGGGCTGGGGCTACACCTTC
CASSLTPGGWGYTF
>TRBD1|TRBV7-9|.|TRBJ1-1
TGTGCCAGCAGCCCACAGGGGATAAACACTGAAGCTTTCTTT
CASSPQGINTEAFF
>TRBD1|TRBV12-5|.|TRBJ1-2
TGTGCTAGTGGTCGACAGGGATACTATGGCTACACCTTC
CASGRQGYYGYTF
>TRBD1|TRBV6-5|.|TRBJ2-7
TGTGCCAGCAGTTACGGACAGGGGGGGGGCGAGCAGTACTTC
CASSYGQGGGEQYF
>TRBD1|TRBV27|.|TRBJ2-7
TGTGCCAGCAGTTTATTTGGGACAGGGGGCATTGTCTACGAGCAGTACTTC
CASSLFGTGGIVYEQYF
>.|TRBV27|.|TRBJ2-5
TGTGCCAGCCGTGACAGGTTTGGGGGATACCAAGAGACCCAGTACTTC
CASRDRFGGYQETQYF
>TRBD1|TRBV18|.|TRBJ1-1
TGTGCCAGCTCACCATTGGGACAGCAGAACACTGAAGCTTTCTTT
CASSPLGQQNTEAFF
>TRBD2|TRBV5-4|.|TRBJ2-7
TGTGCCAGCAGTCTAACGGGAGGGAACGAGCAGTACTTC
CASSLTGGNEQYF